This T cell receptor (beta chain) originates from a study of cytomegalovirus exposure and HLA in healthy donors. Study background: Researchers previously reported finding roughly 120 million unique TCR beta sequences from 150 million to 200 million T cells.

To note about this clone: As yet, its antigen is unknown.

This PCR relied on a set of 60 Vbeta primers and 13 Jbeta primers. Per the study methods: An analysis that came later counted some 85 million unique TCR beta chains, around 10 million shared. Generated by immunoSEQ multiplex PCR, the TCRdb table keeps only in-frame clones and is missing some. V and J calls and clone size are those listed in that table; D and trimming were worked out from the DNA. The sample lists about 180,000 clones, 70% to 80% seen once, with roughly 1.4% in the top ten. Study findings and constraints: An analysis done earlier found most TCR beta V segments productive about 87% or about 30% of the time.

This CDR3 spans 13 amino acids. Germline CDR1 is MNHEY and CDR2 is SMNVEV (reference sequence). V was shortened by 2 bases and J by 4 bases, with 6 bases between the two germline ends. The origin of this receptor is a young man in good health and CMV-seronegative. This chain uses TRBV27 with TRBJ2-1; D is uncertain. The sample taken for sequencing was PBMCs. CDR3 nucleotide sequence: TGTGCCAGCAGTTTAGAGCCTTACAATGAGCAGTTCTTC. Residues: CASSLEPYNEQFF.